This TCR beta chain was identified in a study of blood T cell repertoires in COVID-19. Across the whole study: COVID-19 samples, acute and convalescent, were from the United States, Italy and Spain. In each case, the material was cDNA or gDNA derived from T cells, B-cell-depleted T cells, or PBMCs.

V shed 0 bases and J 2 bases; nucleotides not matched to a gene: 6. This CDR3 contains 16 residues. Germline V gives CDR1 GTSNPN, CDR2 SVGIG (reference sequence). The authors' processing: By means of reference gene primer amplification, nucleated cell counts were estimated. TCRdb's table, derived via immunoSEQ multiplex PCR, lists solely in-frame clones and lacks some. That table gives V, J and clone size, and the DNA gave D and trimming. The repertoire holds 150,000 to 200,000 clones, with approximately 83% as singletons. Sequenced input: peripheral blood. This clonotype was sampled from a man aged 60 to 69 with acute or convalescent COVID-19. The chain joins TRBV30 to TRBJ2-3; 9 positions match TRBD2. The DNA for the CDR3 is TGTGCCTGGAGTGTACTGGGGACTAGCTCCACAGATACGCAGTATTTT. As protein: CAWSVLGTSSTDTQYF.